This TCR beta chain was found in a study of T-cell memory formation after mild COVID-19. The V and J ends lost 1 base and 4 bases respectively, with 13 bases between them. Germline CDR1 is WSHSY and CDR2 is SAAADI. The CDR3 spans 15 residues. One entry per CDR3 protein, called by TCRdb with MiXCR from the 5' RACE reads. Seen here are around 250,000 distinct CDR3 sequences, 16% observed once, and the top ten hold 20% to 25%. Input material: PBMCs or a T cell subset sorted from them (not recorded which). This sequence joins TRBV10-2 and TRBJ2-5; D could derive from TRBD1 or TRBD2 (5 bases each). This TCR was sampled from a man between 18 and 29 years old who had mild COVID-19 (a few samples of this study predate the infection). Cell type and time point are not known. The CDR3 loop reads CASSEWDPRGETQYF. The CDR3 coding sequence is TGCGCCAGCAGTGAGTGGGACCCCAGAGGAGAGACCCAGTACTTC.